The clone carrying this T cell receptor beta chain occurred a few times. J was trimmed by 2 bases and V by 5 bases; bases with no gene match: 10. Per the germline V gene, CDR1 is SGHRS and CDR2 is YFSETQ. The CDR3 totals 15 residues. This sample is drawn from a study of blood T cell repertoires in COVID-19. The repertoire was sequenced with immunoSEQ multiplex PCR; TCRdb's copy has only in-frame clones and lacks some. The repertoire holds 180,000 or so clones, with approximately 85% as singletons. The chain has TRBV5-1 and TRBJ2-7; TRBD1 aligns across 7 bases. The sequence derives from a woman aged 80 or older with acute or convalescent COVID-19. The source material was peripheral blood. The CDR3 sequence: CASREAGTAPYEQYF. As DNA, the CDR3 is TGCGCCAGCAGAGAAGCCGGGACAGCGCCCTACGAGCAGTACTTC.